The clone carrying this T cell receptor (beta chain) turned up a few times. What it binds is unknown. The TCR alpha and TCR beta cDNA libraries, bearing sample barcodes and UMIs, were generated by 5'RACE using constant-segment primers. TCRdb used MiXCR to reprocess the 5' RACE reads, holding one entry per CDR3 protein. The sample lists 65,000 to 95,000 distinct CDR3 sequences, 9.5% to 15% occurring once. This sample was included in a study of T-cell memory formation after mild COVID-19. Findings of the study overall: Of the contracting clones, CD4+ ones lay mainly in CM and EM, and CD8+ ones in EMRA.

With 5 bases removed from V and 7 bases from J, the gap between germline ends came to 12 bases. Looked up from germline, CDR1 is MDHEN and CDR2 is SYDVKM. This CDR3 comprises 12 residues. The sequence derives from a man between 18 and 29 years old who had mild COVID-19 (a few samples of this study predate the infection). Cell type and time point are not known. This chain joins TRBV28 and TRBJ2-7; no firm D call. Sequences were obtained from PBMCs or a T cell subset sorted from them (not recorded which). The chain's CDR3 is CASSRPNREQYV. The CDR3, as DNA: TGTGCCAGCAGTCGCCCCAATCGGGAGCAGTACGTC.